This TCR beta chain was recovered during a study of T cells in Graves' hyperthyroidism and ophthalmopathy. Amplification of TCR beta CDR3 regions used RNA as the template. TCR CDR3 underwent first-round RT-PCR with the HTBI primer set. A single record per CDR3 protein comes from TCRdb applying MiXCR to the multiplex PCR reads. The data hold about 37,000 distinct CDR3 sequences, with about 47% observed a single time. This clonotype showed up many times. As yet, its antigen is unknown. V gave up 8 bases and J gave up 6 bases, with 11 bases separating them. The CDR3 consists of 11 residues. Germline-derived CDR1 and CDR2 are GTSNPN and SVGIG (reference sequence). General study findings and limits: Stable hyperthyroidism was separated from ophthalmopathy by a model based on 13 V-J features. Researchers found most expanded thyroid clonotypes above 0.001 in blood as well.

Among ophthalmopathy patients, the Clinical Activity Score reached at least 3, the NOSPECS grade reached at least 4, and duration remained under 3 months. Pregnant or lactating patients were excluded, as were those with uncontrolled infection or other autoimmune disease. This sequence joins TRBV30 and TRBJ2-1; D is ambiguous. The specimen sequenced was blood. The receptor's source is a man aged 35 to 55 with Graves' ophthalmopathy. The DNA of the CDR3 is TGTGCCACCCGGCCACCCAATGAGCAGTTCTTC. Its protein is CATRPPNEQFF. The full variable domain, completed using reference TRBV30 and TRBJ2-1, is SQTIHQWPATLVQPVGSPLSLECTVEGTSNPNLYWYRQAAGRGLQLLFYSVGIGQISSEVPQNLSASRPQDRQFILSSKKLLLSDSGFYLCATRPPNEQFFGPGTRLTVL.